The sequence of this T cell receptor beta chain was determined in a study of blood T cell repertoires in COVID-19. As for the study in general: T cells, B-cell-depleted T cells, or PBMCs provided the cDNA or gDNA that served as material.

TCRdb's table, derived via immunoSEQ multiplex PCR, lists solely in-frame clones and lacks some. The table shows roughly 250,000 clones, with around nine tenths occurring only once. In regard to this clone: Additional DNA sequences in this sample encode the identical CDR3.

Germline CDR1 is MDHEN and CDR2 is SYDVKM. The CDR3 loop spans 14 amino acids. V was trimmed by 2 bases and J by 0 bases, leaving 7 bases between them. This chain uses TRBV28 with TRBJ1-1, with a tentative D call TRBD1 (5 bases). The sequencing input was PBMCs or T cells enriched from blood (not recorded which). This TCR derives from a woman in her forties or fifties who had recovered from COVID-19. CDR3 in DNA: TGTGCCAGCAGTTTAAGACAGATGAACACTGAAGCTTTCTTT. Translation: CASSLRQMNTEAFF.